The entry below describes one T cell receptor beta chain. The record originates from a study of blood T cell repertoires in COVID-19. The length of the CDR3 is 16 residues. Trimming pared 3 bases from V and 0 bases from J, leaving 11 bases between. CDR1 is MNHEY, CDR2 SVGAGI, per germline. Sequencing used immunoSEQ multiplex PCR; TCRdb keeps in-frame clones, though not all of them. This table holds 430,000 or so clones, 88% found once. This clonotype was obtained from a woman aged 40 to 50 who had recovered from COVID-19. The sequencing sample was made of PBMCs or T cells enriched from blood (not recorded which). The chain couples TRBV6-5 to TRBJ1-4; no clear D gene. The CDR3 loop reads CASSYSGVTTNEKLFF. CDR3 sequence (DNA): TGTGCCAGCAGTTATTCAGGTGTCACAACTAATGAAAAACTGTTTTTT.